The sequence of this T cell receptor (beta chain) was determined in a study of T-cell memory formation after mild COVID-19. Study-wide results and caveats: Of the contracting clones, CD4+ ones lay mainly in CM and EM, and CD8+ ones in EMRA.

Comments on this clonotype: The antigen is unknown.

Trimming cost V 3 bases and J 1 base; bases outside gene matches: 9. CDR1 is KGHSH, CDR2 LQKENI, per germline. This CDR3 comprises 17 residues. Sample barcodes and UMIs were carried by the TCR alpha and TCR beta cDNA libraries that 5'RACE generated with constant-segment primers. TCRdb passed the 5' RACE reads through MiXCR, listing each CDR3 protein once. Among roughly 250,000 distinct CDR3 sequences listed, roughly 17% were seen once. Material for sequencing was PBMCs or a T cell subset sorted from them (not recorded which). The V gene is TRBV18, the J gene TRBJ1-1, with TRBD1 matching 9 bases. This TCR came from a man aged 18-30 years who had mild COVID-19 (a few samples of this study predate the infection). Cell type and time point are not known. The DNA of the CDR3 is TGTGCCAGCTCACCCGCCTGGACAGGGGCAACGAACACTGAAGCTTTCTTT. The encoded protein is CASSPAWTGATNTEAFF.